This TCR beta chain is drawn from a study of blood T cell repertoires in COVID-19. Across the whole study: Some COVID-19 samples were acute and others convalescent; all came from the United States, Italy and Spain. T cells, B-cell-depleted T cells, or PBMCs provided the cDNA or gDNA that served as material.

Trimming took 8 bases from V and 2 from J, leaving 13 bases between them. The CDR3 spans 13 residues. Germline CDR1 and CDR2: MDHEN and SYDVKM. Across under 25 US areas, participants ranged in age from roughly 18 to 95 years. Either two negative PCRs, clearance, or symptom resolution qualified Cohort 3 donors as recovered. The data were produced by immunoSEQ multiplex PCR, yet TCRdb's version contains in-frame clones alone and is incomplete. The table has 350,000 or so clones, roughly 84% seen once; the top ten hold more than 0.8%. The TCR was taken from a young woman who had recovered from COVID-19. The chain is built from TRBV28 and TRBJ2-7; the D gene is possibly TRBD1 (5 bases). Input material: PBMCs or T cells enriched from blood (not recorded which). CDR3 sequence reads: CASLGSDTYEQYF. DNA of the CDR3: TGTGCCAGCTTAGGGTCGGACACCTACGAGCAGTACTTC.